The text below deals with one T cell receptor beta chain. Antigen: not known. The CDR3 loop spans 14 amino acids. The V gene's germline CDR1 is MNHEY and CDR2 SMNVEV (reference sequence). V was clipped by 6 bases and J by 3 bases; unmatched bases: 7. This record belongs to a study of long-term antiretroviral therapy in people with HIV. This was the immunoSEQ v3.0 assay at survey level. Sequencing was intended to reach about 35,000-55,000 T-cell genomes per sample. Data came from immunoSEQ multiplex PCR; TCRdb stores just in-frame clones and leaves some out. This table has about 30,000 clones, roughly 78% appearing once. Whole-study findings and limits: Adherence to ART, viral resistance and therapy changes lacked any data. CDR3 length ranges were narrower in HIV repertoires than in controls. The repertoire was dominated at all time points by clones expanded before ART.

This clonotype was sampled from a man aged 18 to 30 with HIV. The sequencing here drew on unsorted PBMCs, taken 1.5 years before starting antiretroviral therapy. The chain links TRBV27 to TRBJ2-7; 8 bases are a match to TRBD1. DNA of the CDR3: TGTGCCAGCAGCCAGGGACAGGACGTCTACGAGCAGTACTTC. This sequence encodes CASSQGQDVYEQYF.